The 27 T cell receptor beta chains in this list originate from one sample, sequenced in a study of T cell responses to AZD1222 COVID-19 vaccine. This table comes from immunoSEQ multiplex PCR, and its TCRdb copy is limited to in-frame clones, with some not included. The sample lists 95,000 to 150,000 clones; 70% to 85% were seen once. The source material was peripheral blood, sampled on day 0 of AZD1222 vaccination. These receptors were obtained from an adult in good health.

This chain connects TRBV6-5 to TRBJ1-1; D possibly corresponds to TRBD1 (6 bases). The CDR3 loop spans 13 amino acids. The ends were cut back, 5 bases at V and 10 bases at J, with 17 bases in the middle. Germline loops: CDR1 MNHEY, CDR2 SVGAGI. As DNA, the CDR3 is TGTGCCAGCAGTCCCGCGGGGGGCGTCTTAGCTTTCTTT. Translation gives CASSPAGGVLAFF.

The chain combines TRBV15 with TRBJ1-5; D remains ambiguous. CDR1 and CDR2 (germline): LNHNV, YYDKDF (reference sequence). Trimming pared 2 bases from V and 6 bases from J, leaving 8 bases between. This CDR3 has 13 amino acids. DNA for the CDR3: TGTGCCACCAGCAGACATCCATCTCAGCCCCAGCATTTT. It yields the protein CATSRHPSQPQHF.

Concerning this clone: The junction does not match germline at one end; this may be a read error. The chain employs TRBV24-1 and TRBJ2-7; the D gene could be TRBD1 or TRBD2 (5 bases each). The germline V gene has CDR1 KGHDR and CDR2 SFDVKD. The CDR3 is made up of 11 amino acids. This CDR3 reads CATSAMGVYSF. For the CDR3, the DNA is TGTGCCACCAGTGCCATGGGGGTCTACTCCTTC.

The chain recombines TRBV5-6 with TRBJ1-6; D uncertain. The germline gives CDR1 SGHDT, CDR2 YYEEEE. V lost 0 bases and J lost 7, with 8 bases in between. CDR3 length: 14 residues. In DNA form, the CDR3 reads TGTGCCAGCAGCTTGGGGGGAAGAAATTCACCCCTCCACTTT. It translates to CASSLGGRNSPLHF.

This chain uses TRBV11-3 with TRBJ2-1; 8 nucleotides agree with TRBD2. CDR3 size: 14 residues. V trimming: 3 bases; J trimming: 9 bases; junction bases outside the gene matches: 7. Germline assignment: CDR1 SGHNT and CDR2 YENEEA. The CDR3 loop reads CASSFARGGSEQFF. As DNA, the CDR3 is TGTGCCAGCAGCTTCGCTCGGGGGGGATCTGAGCAGTTCTTC.

The genes are TRBV3-1 (or the pseudogene TRBV3-2) and TRBJ1-5; D not certain. Per germline, CDR1 LGHDT and CDR2 YNNKEL (reference sequence). V dropped 4 bases and J dropped 4 bases, with 8 bases sitting between them. The CDR3 consists of 13 residues. CDR3 sequence reads: CASSPRVNQPQHF. CDR3 DNA: TGTGCCAGCAGCCCTCGGGTAAATCAGCCCCAGCATTTT.

The rearrangement joins TRBV7-9 to TRBJ1-4, with 8 bases fitting TRBD1. V was clipped by 5 bases and J by 1 base; unmatched bases: 6. The CDR3 totals 16 residues. Germline CDR1 reads SEHNR; CDR2 reads FQNEAQ (reference sequence). DNA of the CDR3: TGTGCCAGCAGCCCCGGACAGGGAGGAACTAATGAAAAACTGTTTTTT. Translation: CASSPGQGGTNEKLFF. The full variable domain, completed using reference TRBV7-9 and TRBJ1-4, is DTGVSQNPRHKITKRGQNVTFRCDPISEHNRLYWYRQTLGQGPEFLTYFQNEAQLEKSRLLSDRFSAERPKGSFSTLEIQRTEQGDSAMYLCASSPGQGGTNEKLFFGSGTQLSVL.

The J gene is TRBJ2-1, the V gene TRBV19; 11 bases match TRBD2. The V and J ends lost 5 bases and 5 bases, in that order; junction bases with no gene match: 8. The CDR3 runs to 16 residues. Germline values: CDR1 LNHDA, CDR2 SQIVND (reference sequence). CDR3 DNA: TGTGCCAGTAGTGATAGCGGGGGGGCAATCCACAATGAGCAGTTCTTC. It encodes CASSDSGGAIHNEQFF.

This sequence joins TRBV5-4 and TRBJ1-1; D is unclear. Germline CDR1 is SGHNT and CDR2 is YYREEE (reference sequence). Trimming shortened V by 0 bases and J by 1 base, and 7 bases separated the two germline ends. The CDR3 sequence is 14 residues long. CDR3 amino acids: CASSLGSGNTEAFF. For the CDR3, the DNA is TGTGCCAGCAGCTTGGGGAGTGGGAACACTGAAGCTTTCTTT.

The V and J genes are TRBV7-9 and TRBJ1-6; D gene ambiguous. The CDR3 is 16 amino acids. Germline V CDR1 and CDR2: SEHNR, FQNEAQ (reference sequence). V lost 2 bases and J lost 4, with 12 bases in between. The CDR3 region is CASSLSGEGYNSPLHF. CDR3 in DNA: TGTGCCAGCAGCTTATCCGGGGAGGGTTATAATTCACCCCTCCACTTT.

J is TRBJ2-7 and V is TRBV4-2; TRBD2 matches at 7 bases. V shed 4 bases, J shed 2 bases, and the junction held 8 bases outside the gene matches. CDR1 is LGHNA, CDR2 YNFKEQ, per germline. There are 15 residues in the CDR3. The CDR3 DNA reads TGTGCCAGCAGCCGGGCGAGCGGGGACCCCTACGAGCAGTACTTC. It translates to CASSRASGDPYEQYF.

The genes are TRBV5-8 and TRBJ1-6; D unresolved. CDR3 length equals 17 residues. Germline values: CDR1 SGHTS, CDR2 YDEGEE. Trimming pared 2 bases from V and 0 bases from J, leaving 12 bases between. This CDR3 reads CASSFGGSSSYNSPLHF. The CDR3 DNA reads as TGTGCCAGCAGCTTCGGTGGGTCTAGCTCCTATAATTCACCCCTCCACTTT.

V is TRBV19 and J is TRBJ1-5; 7 bases agree with TRBD1. The CDR3 is made up of 18 amino acids. Per the germline V gene, CDR1 is LNHDA and CDR2 is SQIVND (reference sequence). V lost 7 bases, J lost 3 bases, and 18 bases stayed unmatched. This CDR3 reads CASTLLPIRDRPNQPQHF. Written as DNA, the CDR3 is TGTGCCAGTACGTTGCTGCCAATCCGGGACAGACCCAATCAGCCCCAGCATTTT.

This sequence joins TRBV7-9 and TRBJ1-2; a possible D gene is TRBD1 (5 bases). V lost 6 bases, J lost 2 bases, and 19 bases lay in between. Germline CDR1 is SEHNR and CDR2 is FQNEAQ (reference sequence). CDR3 length: 16 residues. CDR3 sequence: CASSFDRISPNYGYTF. CDR3 DNA: TGTGCCAGCAGTTTTGACAGAATTTCCCCAAACTATGGCTACACCTTC.

The V call is TRBV19, the J call TRBJ1-5; no definite D call. Trimming stripped 5 bases from V and 5 bases from J, with 10 bases between. Germline CDR1 LNHDA, CDR2 SQIVND (reference sequence). This CDR3 contains 13 residues. The CDR3 region is CASSPFLDQPQHF. The CDR3 coding sequence is TGTGCCAGTAGTCCCTTCCTCGATCAGCCCCAGCATTTT.

The rearrangement uses TRBV27 and TRBJ2-3; D not resolved. Trimming cost V 0 bases and J 2 bases, with 15 bases left between them. CDR1 MNHEY and CDR2 SMNVEV come from the germline V gene (reference sequence). This CDR3 spans 17 amino acids. CDR3 nucleotides: TGTGCCAGCAGTTTATCGAAAATCGCCGGGTCCACAGATACGCAGTATTTT. Residues: CASSLSKIAGSTDTQYF.

This chain connects TRBV3-1 (or the pseudogene TRBV3-2) to TRBJ1-2, with D possibly being TRBD1 (6 bases). Looked up from germline, CDR1 is LGHDT and CDR2 is YNNKEL (reference sequence). Trimming cost V 5 bases and J 7 bases, with 20 bases left between them. CDR3 length: 15 amino acids. The CDR3 region is CASSSRSTPGAGYTF. The CDR3 DNA reads as TGTGCCAGCAGCTCAAGGTCGACTCCAGGGGCTGGCTACACCTTC.

The chain carries TRBV7-2 and TRBJ2-2; TRBD2 matches at 11 bases. Looked up from germline, CDR1 is SGHTA and CDR2 is FQGNSA. V dropped 2 bases and J dropped 7; count of bases not matched to a gene: 6. The CDR3 is made up of 16 amino acids. CDR3 in amino acids: CASSLITSGGFGELFF. CDR3 DNA: TGTGCCAGCAGCTTAATCACTAGCGGGGGATTCGGGGAGCTGTTTTTT. Drawing the rest from reference TRBV7-2 and TRBJ2-2, the complete variable domain is GAGVSQSPSNKVTEKGKDVELRCDPISGHTALYWYRQSLGQGLEFLIYFQGNSAPDKSGLPSDRFSAERTGGSVSTLTIQRTQQEDSAVYLCASSLITSGGFGELFFGEGSRLTVL.

The genes are TRBV29-1 and TRBJ1-2, with TRBD1 matching over 7 bases. Trimming cost V 4 bases and J 6 bases; bases outside gene matches: 5. The CDR3 contains 12 residues. Germline V gene data show CDR1 as SQVTM and CDR2 as ANQGSEA. DNA for the CDR3: TGCAGCGTTGTTGGCAGGGGGGATGGCTACACCTTC. Its translation is CSVVGRGDGYTF.

The V gene is TRBV25-1, the J gene TRBJ1-1; 8 nucleotides line up with TRBD1. The V and J ends lost 1 base and 5 bases, in that order; junction bases with no gene match: 9. This CDR3 comprises 16 residues. Germline V CDR1 and CDR2: MGHDK, SYGVNS. CDR3 protein: CASSESGGTGRTEAFF. The CDR3 DNA reads TGTGCCAGCAGTGAATCAGGAGGGACAGGTCGGACTGAAGCTTTCTTT.

As DNA, the CDR3 is TGTGCCAGCAGCCAAGGAACCTATGCAAGGGGCCGCTACAATGAGCAGTTCTTC. Encoded protein: CASSQGTYARGRYNEQFF. The chain carries TRBV3-1 (or the pseudogene TRBV3-2) and TRBJ2-1; D possibly corresponds to TRBD1 (5 bases). In germline, CDR1 is LGHDT, CDR2 YNNKEL (reference sequence). V was pared by 1 base and J by 3 bases, with 19 bases between. This CDR3 is 18 amino acids long.

V and J are TRBV27 and TRBJ2-7, with 9 bases fitting TRBD1. Germline-derived CDR1 and CDR2 are MNHEY and SMNVEV (reference sequence). V shed 6 bases, J shed 7 bases, and the junction held 4 bases outside the gene matches. The CDR3 loop spans 12 amino acids. The chain's CDR3 is CASRGDRVEQYF. The CDR3 region has the DNA TGTGCCAGCAGAGGGGACAGGGTGGAGCAGTACTTC.

Here the CDR3 reads CASSEGMASGANVLTF. CDR3 DNA sequence: TGTGCCAGCAGTGAAGGGATGGCCTCTGGGGCCAACGTCCTGACTTTC. This sequence joins TRBV6-4 and TRBJ2-6; no clear D gene. V was trimmed by 3 bases and J by 0 bases, leaving 9 bases between them. The CDR3 contains 16 residues. Germline lookup yields CDR1 MRHNA and CDR2 SNTAGT.

The CDR3 DNA sequence: TGTGCCAGTAGTACCCGGGACAGTGTCCAGGGCTACACCTTC. Translating gives CASSTRDSVQGYTF. The chain is built from TRBV19 and TRBJ1-2; TRBD1 agrees at 7 bases. The ends lost 4 bases at V and 8 bases at J; junction bases unmatched: 10. CDR1 is LNHDA, CDR2 SQIVND, per germline (reference sequence). CDR3 length: 14 residues.

The chain employs TRBV6-6 and TRBJ1-6; 8 nucleotides agree with TRBD1. The CDR3 sequence is 12 residues long. Germline CDR1 and CDR2: MNHNY and SVGAGI (reference sequence). J was trimmed by 12 bases and V by 7 bases; bases with no gene match: 5. The CDR3 nucleotides are TGTGCCAGCATTAAACAGGGGGGACCCCTCCACTTT. Translation gives CASIKQGGPLHF.

J is TRBJ1-1 and V is TRBV2; 8 bases line up with TRBD1. Trimming removed 6 bases from V and 1 base from J; junction bases left unmatched: 4. In germline, CDR1 is SNHLY, CDR2 FYNNEI. CDR3 length: 14 residues. The CDR3 DNA follows: TGTGCCAGCAGATGGGACAGGCAGAACACTGAAGCTTTCTTT. Translated, it gives CASRWDRQNTEAFF.

This sequence joins TRBV28 and TRBJ2-1; a possible D gene is TRBD2 (5 bases). The CDR3 has 12 residues. V shed 8 bases and J shed 8 bases, with 13 bases lying between them. The germline V gene has CDR1 MDHEN and CDR2 SYDVKM. CDR3 nucleotides: TGTGCCAGCGCCTCTCCGGGGTATGAGCAGTTCTTC. This sequence encodes CASASPGYEQFF.